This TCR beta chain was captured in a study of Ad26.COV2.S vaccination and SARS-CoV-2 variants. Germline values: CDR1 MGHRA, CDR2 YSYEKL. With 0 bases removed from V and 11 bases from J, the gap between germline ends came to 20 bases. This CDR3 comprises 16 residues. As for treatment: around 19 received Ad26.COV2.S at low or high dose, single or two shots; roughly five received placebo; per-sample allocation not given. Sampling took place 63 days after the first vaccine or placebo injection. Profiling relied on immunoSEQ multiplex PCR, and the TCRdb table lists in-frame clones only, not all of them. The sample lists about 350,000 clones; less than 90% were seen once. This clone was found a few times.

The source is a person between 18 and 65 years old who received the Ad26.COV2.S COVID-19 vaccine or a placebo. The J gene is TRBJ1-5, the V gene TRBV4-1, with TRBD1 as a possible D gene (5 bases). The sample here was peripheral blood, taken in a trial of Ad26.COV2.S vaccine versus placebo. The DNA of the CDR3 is TGCGCCAGCAGCCAAGAAGGAACGGCGATCGGGGGGGCCCAGCATTTT. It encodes CASSQEGTAIGGAQHF.